Listed below are T cell receptor beta chains from one sample, sequenced in a study of cytomegalovirus exposure and HLA in healthy donors. Sequenced by immunoSEQ multiplex PCR; TCRdb stores in-frame clones only, minus some. This table has about 95,000 clones, roughly 71% appearing once. The specimen was PBMCs. The receptor source for this set is a woman in her 40s in good health and CMV-seronegative. Each CDR3 is given with its conserved first and last residue. Clone size, where shown, is once, few, many, or a class for clones that have expanded.

V | size | CDR3
TRBV4-2 | - | CASTLDRDSNQPQHF
TRBV29-1 | - | CSVPGAREQYF
TRBV29-1 | - | CSVGGQRKSYEQYF
TRBV19 | - | CASKEGGYGYTF
TRBV29-1 | - | CSVEDQRGYTF
TRBV10-3 | - | CATQAGQLNSYEQYF
TRBV5-6 | once | CASSRPGGNTEAFF
TRBV5-4 | - | CASSPRLADYEQYF
TRBV6-6 | - | CASSQWRGEKLFF
TRBV7-8 | - | CASSLIAEETQYF
TRBV5-1 | - | CASSLTGYGYTF
TRBV6-5 | once | CASSKRTGNNSPLHF
TRBV4-1 | - | CASSQGLAGPSPGDEQYF
TRBV20-1 | - | CSASGGEEQYF
TRBV5-1 | - | CASSQSGGAIEQFF
TRBV7-2 | - | CASSLGVPDRGNTEAFF
TRBV7-8 | few | CASSLAPGGYSPLHF
TRBV5-4 | - | CASRPTGGNTIYF
TRBV19 | - | CASSMEDRVAYEQYF
TRBV5-1 | - | CASSLSGGNYGYTF
TRBV19 | - | CASSILGQESYEQYF
TRBV4-2 | - | CASSQPPGQNNEKLFF
TRBV19 | - | CASSISNYGYTF